The 17 T cell receptor beta chains below all came from one sample that was sequenced in a study of low-dose radiotherapy and immunotherapy resistance in tumors. Documented time point: after trial treatment. Indicated treatment: LDRT plus nivolumab, ipilimumab, low-dose cyclophosphamide and aspirin (RACIN trial). The TCRs were subjected to amplification over approximately 20 PCR cycles employing a constant-region primer in conjunction with a V-primer adapter. TCRdb passed the reads through MiXCR, listing each CDR3 protein once. The sample carries about 52,000 distinct CDR3 sequences, around 34% recorded once. The sequences come from PBMCs, collected after low-dose radiotherapy plus immunotherapy. The receptor source for this set is a male donor with rectosigmoid adenocarcinoma.

The genes are TRBV2 and TRBJ1-1, with a possible D match to TRBD1 (5 bases). Germline V lookup: CDR1 SNHLY, CDR2 FYNNEI. Trimming pared 6 bases from V and 4 bases from J, leaving 12 bases between. CDR3 length: 13 amino acids. CDR3 nucleotide sequence: TGTGCCAGCAGGGCGGGAGGGGCCACTGAAGCTTTCTTT. The encoded protein is CASRAGGATEAFF.

The chain is built from TRBV9 and TRBJ2-3, with D unresolved. The CDR3 is 16 residues long. Germline loops: CDR1 SGDLS, CDR2 YYNGEE. The V gene lost 3 bases and the J gene lost 3 bases, with 17 bases spanning the gap. The CDR3 DNA is TGTGCCAGCAGCGACGTAGATAAACGGAAGACAGATACGCAGTATTTT. It specifies CASSDVDKRKTDTQYF.

This clonotype was found many times. The V and J genes are TRBV27 and TRBJ2-1; possibly TRBD1 for D (6 bases). Germline values: CDR1 MNHEY, CDR2 SMNVEV (reference sequence). The V end lost 2 bases, the J end lost 0 bases, and 11 bases lay between the germline ends. The CDR3 contains 16 residues. The CDR3 reads CASSLATGSSYNEQFF. As DNA, the CDR3 is TGTGCCAGCAGTTTAGCAACAGGGAGCTCCTACAATGAGCAGTTCTTC.

This clonotype was observed at least ten times. This sequence joins TRBV7-2 and TRBJ1-6; TRBD1 matches at 7 bases. Germline V lookup: CDR1 SGHTA, CDR2 FQGNSA. V was pared by 1 base and J by 12 bases, with 3 bases of the junction left unmatched. This CDR3 region has 13 residues. In DNA form, the CDR3 reads TGTGCCAGCAGCTTAGGAGGGGACAGACCCCTCCACTTT. The encoded protein is CASSLGGDRPLHF.

This clonotype was counted at least ten times. The V call is TRBV7-3, the J call TRBJ2-1; TRBD1 aligns across 7 bases. The ends lost 2 bases at V and 0 bases at J; junction bases unmatched: 4. This CDR3 has 16 amino acids. The germline CDR1 and CDR2 sequences are SGHTA and FQGTGA. In nucleotides, the CDR3 is TGTGCCAGCAGCTTAGTAGGGGGCAGCTCCTACAATGAGCAGTTCTTC. Translation: CASSLVGGSSYNEQFF.

The rearrangement uses TRBV6-6 and TRBJ2-7; unclear D gene. The assigned J gene may be wrong: the sequence end matches TRBJ2-5 better. CDR1 and CDR2 (germline): MNHNY, SVGAGI (reference sequence). There are 12 residues in the CDR3. The CDR3, as DNA: TGTGCCAGCAGCCGAAAGCAAGAGACCCAGTACTTC. Amino acids: CASSRKQETQYF.

The chain is built from TRBV25-1 and TRBJ2-3; 9 bases are shared with TRBD1. Germline CDR1 is MGHDK and CDR2 is SYGVNS. Trimming took 3 bases from V and 1 from J; bases not matched to a gene: 5. The CDR3 is 16 residues long. CDR3 nucleotide sequence: TGTGCCAGCAGTGATCTTCGGACAGGGGGCACAGATACGCAGTATTTT. Its protein is CASSDLRTGGTDTQYF.

This clonotype was observed a handful of times. This chain links TRBV5-6 with TRBJ2-1, with D perhaps being TRBD1 or TRBD2 (8 bases each). The CDR3 spans 16 residues. CDR1 and CDR2 (germline): SGHDT, YYEEEE. Trimming took off 4 bases at V and 0 bases at J, with 14 bases between the two ends. The CDR3 bases are TGTGCCAGCAGCCAGGGGGCGGGGGGCTCCTACAATGAGCAGTTCTTC. It is translated as CASSQGAGGSYNEQFF. Combining the CDR3 with reference TRBV5-6 and TRBJ2-1 gives the whole variable domain DAGVTQSPTHLIKTRGQQVTLRCSPKSGHDTVSWYQQALGQGPQFIFQYYEEEERQRGNFPDRFSGHQFPNYSSELNVNALLLGDSALYLCASSQGAGGSYNEQFFGPGTRLTVL.

The rearrangement joins TRBV5-1 to TRBJ2-7; D is tentatively TRBD1 or TRBD2 (5 bases each). Germline CDR1 is SGHRS and CDR2 is YFSETQ. This CDR3 comprises 18 residues. V lost 4 bases to trimming and J lost 2 bases, with 25 bases between them. The CDR3 sequence: CASSPKLGTSTATYEQYF. The CDR3 nucleotides read TGCGCCAGCAGCCCGAAATTGGGGACCTCCACCGCTACCTACGAGCAGTACTTC. The complete variable domain, with remaining parts taken from reference TRBV5-1 and TRBJ2-7, reads KAGVTQTPRYLIKTRGQQVTLSCSPISGHRSVSWYQQTPGQGLQFLFEYFSETQRNKGNFPGRFSGRQFSNSRSEMNVSTLELGDSALYLCASSPKLGTSTATYEQYFGPGTRLTVT.

Here the CDR3 reads CASSLRTGGNGANVLTF. For the CDR3, the DNA is TGTGCCAGCAGTTTGAGGACAGGGGGCAACGGGGCCAACGTCCTGACTTTC. The V and J genes are TRBV27 and TRBJ2-6; 11 positions match TRBD1. This CDR3 spans 17 amino acids. The V gene's germline CDR1 is MNHEY and CDR2 SMNVEV (reference sequence). V shed 3 bases and J 4 bases; nucleotides not matched to a gene: 5.

This clonotype was found many times. This chain joins TRBV29-1 and TRBJ2-1; D is undetermined. In germline, CDR1 is SQVTM, CDR2 ANQGSEA. Between the trimmed V and J ends, which lost 3 bases and 0 bases, there was a span of 12 bases. This CDR3 contains 15 residues. The CDR3 loop reads CSVESAPSSYNEQFF. CDR3 DNA: TGCAGCGTTGAGTCAGCGCCTAGCTCCTACAATGAGCAGTTCTTC.

This clonotype was seen ten or more times. This chain uses TRBV7-9 with TRBJ2-7; D remains unclear. The CDR3 loop spans 15 amino acids. V was cut by 1 base and J by 3 bases, with 13 bases left in between. Germline CDR1 SEHNR, CDR2 FQNEAQ (reference sequence). CDR3 bases: TGTGCCAGCAGCTTAGGGCAGCCTTTGCTCTACGAGCAGTACTTC. Translated, it gives CASSLGQPLLYEQYF. Drawing the rest from reference TRBV7-9 and TRBJ2-7, the complete variable domain is DTGVSQNPRHKITKRGQNVTFRCDPISEHNRLYWYRQTLGQGPEFLTYFQNEAQLEKSRLLSDRFSAERPKGSFSTLEIQRTEQGDSAMYLCASSLGQPLLYEQYFGPGTRLTVT.

In this sample, this clonotype turned up a few times. V gene TRBV30 combines with J gene TRBJ1-1, with a weak D call TRBD1 (6 bases). Germline values: CDR1 GTSNPN, CDR2 SVGIG (reference sequence). The CDR3 extends over 15 amino acids. Trimming left V 0 bases short and J 6 bases short, with 17 bases between. Here the CDR3 reads CAWSVRRQGRSEAFF. The CDR3 nucleotides read TGTGCCTGGAGTGTACGGAGGCAGGGGCGGTCTGAAGCTTTCTTT.

The rearrangement links TRBV7-2 to TRBJ2-7; D assignment may be TRBD1 or TRBD2 (5 bases each). Between the trimmed V and J ends, which lost 4 bases and 2 bases, there was a span of 15 bases. Germline values: CDR1 SGHTA, CDR2 FQGNSA. There are 15 residues in the CDR3. The CDR3 sequence is CASSSQGSVTYEQYF. The CDR3 DNA reads TGTGCCAGCAGCTCCCAGGGTAGCGTTACCTACGAGCAGTACTTC. The entire variable domain, with the rest obtained from reference TRBV7-2 and TRBJ2-7, is as follows: GAGVSQSPSNKVTEKGKDVELRCDPISGHTALYWYRQSLGQGLEFLIYFQGNSAPDKSGLPSDRFSAERTGGSVSTLTIQRTQQEDSAVYLCASSSQGSVTYEQYFGPGTRLTVT.

Relative to its sample, this clonotype is medium-sized. The CDR3 spells CASSQTSGGAYNEQFF. As DNA, the CDR3 is TGCGCCAGCAGCCAGACTAGCGGGGGGGCCTACAATGAGCAGTTCTTC. The chain has TRBV4-3 and TRBJ2-1; TRBD2 matches at 14 bases. V shed 3 bases and J 2 bases; nucleotides not matched to a gene: 0. The CDR3 sequence is 16 residues long. CDR1 and CDR2 (germline): LGHNA, YSLEER.

The V gene is TRBV12-3 or TRBV12-4, the J gene TRBJ1-2; unclear D gene. Trimming took off 5 bases at V and 11 bases at J, with 12 bases between the two ends. The CDR3 covers 11 residues. CDR3 DNA sequence: TGTGCCAGCAGTCGAGCGACCGCGTACACCTTC. It is translated as CASSRATAYTF.

The V and J genes are TRBV11-3 and TRBJ2-1; D ambiguous. V lost 7 bases and J lost 5, with 18 bases in between. CDR1 SGHNT and CDR2 YENEEA come from the germline V gene. CDR3 length equals 15 residues. The CDR3 here is CASTPSNEAHNEQFF. The CDR3 DNA reads TGTGCCAGCACCCCAAGTAATGAAGCCCACAATGAGCAGTTCTTC.